What follows is one TCR beta chain and its context. Its antigen is unknown. This sample was taken from a study of lymphopenia after photon versus proton radiotherapy. Study conclusions and caveats: Relative stability marked proton patients; photon patients lost diversity and naive cells.

Some clones are missing from TCRdb's copy, which holds only in-frame ones; the method was immunoSEQ multiplex PCR. The table lists some 170,000 clones, roughly nine tenths of them singletons. The CDR3 runs 14 residues. Germline CDR1 reads LNHDA; CDR2 reads SQIVND (reference sequence). After removal of 7 bases from V and 9 bases from J, the junction contained 8 bases not matched to a gene. V gene TRBV19 combines with J gene TRBJ2-2; TRBD2 matches 10 bases. The TCR was taken from a man between 45 and 60 years old with gastric cancer. The source was peripheral blood, collected from a patient treated with photon-based radiotherapy. Here the CDR3 DNA reads TGTGCCAGTAAGCGGGAGGGCCAAACGAGGGAGCTGTTTTTT. This encodes CASKREGQTRELFF. Using reference TRBV19 and TRBJ2-2 for the parts outside the CDR3, the full variable domain is DGGITQSPKYLFRKEGQNVTLSCEQNLNHDAMYWYRQDPGQGLRLIYYSQIVNDFQKGDIAEGYSVSREKKESFPLTVTSAQKNPTAFYLCASKREGQTRELFFGEGSRLTVL.